The clone carrying this T cell receptor beta chain has at least ten counts. Its target is unknown. Each diagnosis was grounded in clinical symptoms, serum thyroxine and TRAb, thyroid ultrasound, and orbital computed tomography. PBMCs were collected from an approximately 9.3 ml volume of fresh peripheral blood. These data originate in a study of T cells in Graves' hyperthyroidism and ophthalmopathy. Study results and limitations: Ophthalmopathy prediction by the model preceded onset by a median roughly 6.3 months. In the blood, most expanded thyroid clonotypes above 0.001 appeared as well.

Trimming took off 4 bases at V and 8 bases at J, with 17 bases between the two ends. Per germline, CDR1 MNHNS and CDR2 SASEGT. CDR3 size: 14 residues. TCR beta CDR3 regions were amplified from RNA. Initially, a first-round RT-PCR of the TCR CDR3 employed the HTBI primer set. Via MiXCR, TCRdb re-called the multiplex PCR reads, giving one row per CDR3 protein. The table has about 700,000 distinct CDR3 sequences, 12% to 15% seen once. The chain employs TRBV6-1 and TRBJ1-1, with D perhaps matching TRBD1 (6 bases). Input material: blood. The receptor was derived from a woman under 30 with Graves' hyperthyroidism. The CDR3 region is CASSAWLQGTEAFF. CDR3 nucleotide sequence: TGTGCCAGCAGTGCTTGGCTACAAGGGACAGAAGCTTTCTTT.